This entry features one T cell receptor (beta chain) sequence. Its antigen target is currently unknown. Base qualities were left out, and no much larger clone turns up one base away. These data originate in a study of relationships among human T cell subsets (dated by TCRdb to about 2010). Some background on the complete study: Sequencing was performed on eight distinct blood T cell populations: pan T, CD8 cytotoxic, regulatory, Th1, Th2, naive plus transitional, activated and memory cells.

Library prep was done by multiplex PCR. Data came from a 454 GS FLX. Semiquantitative ARM-PCR was used to amplify the TCR alpha and beta CDR3 regions from mRNA. In ARM-PCR, tagged nested gene-specific primers were used first, and exponential amplification was then carried out by communal superprimers. Before the first-round PCR products went through the second amplification round, exonuclease was used to remove the nested primers. Amplicons were sequenced on the 454 platform, which allows rapid sequencing of millions of DNA fragments without cloning bias. An effective read was defined as a read mappable to both V and J germline segments. The authors' analysis ran thus. IRmap, which uses pyromap, a Smith-Waterman modification adapted to 454 sequencing errors, was used to assign reads to germline V, D and J segments. D-beta assignments were filtered with cutoffs set at the 99th percentile of alignment scores obtained from simulated random sequences. The CDR3 was taken to be the amino acids lying between the conserved V-segment Y[YFLI]C motif and the J-segment [FW]GXGT motif. Repertoire diversity was estimated with a compound Poisson process model previously applied to large-scale EST data. A cross-contamination detection procedure was applied to argue against sample contamination as the source of shared CDR3s. In-frame beta chains were kept once TCRdb had trimmed the public reads at Q25 with fastp and called clones with MiXCR. Entries that share a CDR3 protein sequence are merged under the most common genes and DNA. The V and J calls shown here were made by TCRdb, not taken from the authors' results. The sample table holds fewer than 15,000 distinct CDR3 sequences, of which 60% were seen once. In total, the top ten clones hold 2% to 2.5% of the sample.

Looking up the germline V gene yields CDR1 MGHRA and CDR2 YSYEKL. There are 13 amino acids in the CDR3, from cysteine to phenylalanine inclusive. Only the CDR3 part of the read is kept: 39 bases, read in frame from the first base. V is pared back by 1 base and J by 8 bases, with 11 bases lying between the germline termini. Starting from positively selected CD4+ cells, anti-CD25 beads were used to select CD4+CD25+ regulatory T cells. Miltenyi superparamagnetic beads coated with subset-specific monoclonal antibodies were used to isolate the T cell subsets. Peripheral blood was used as the source from which all T cell populations were isolated. Ficoll separation was used to obtain mononuclear cells from whole blood, after which anti-CD14 microbeads were used to deplete monocytes. Isolated cell populations were immediately resuspended in RNAprotect reagent. Results the study describes overall, beyond this receptor: Over 50% of CD8+ cytotoxic sequences belonged to clones with over 100 reads, whereas regulatory and Th2 subsets showed few such clones. The seven subsets showed no statistically significant differences in V, D and J usage, CDR3 length, or N-nucleotide additions. A CD4+CD8+ double-positive population could not be excluded by the bead-based sorting. Substantial CDR3 sharing among Th1, Th2 and regulatory T cells was interpreted as suggesting stochastic cell fate choices.

The sequence was collected from a man aged 40-55 years in good health. The V and J genes are TRBV4-1 and TRBJ1-2; matching of 5 bases hints at TRBD1 as the D gene. Sample: Tregs sorted from blood. The DNA reads TGCGCCAGCAGCCAAGTCAGGGTAGGCGGCTACACCTTC. Translated, it reads CASSQVRVGGYTF.